The 3 T cell receptor beta chains in this list originate from one sample, sequenced in a study of T-cell reconstitution after alpha-beta-depleted transplantation in children. A library of TCRbeta sequences, prepared with unique molecular identifiers, was generated. Each CDR3 protein gets one entry after TCRdb re-called the PCR reads with MiXCR. Found here are approximately 520,000 distinct CDR3 sequences, 11% of them singletons; the top ten hold 12% to 15%. The input for sequencing was PBMCs, mostly from graft donor cells, taken 180 days after TCRalphabeta/CD19-depleted stem cell transplant. The receptors were sampled from a female patient aged 2-15 years who had a stem cell transplant for aplastic anemia, so the T cells may come from the graft donor.

This clonotype was seen more than once but under ten times. V is TRBV6-5 and J is TRBJ2-1; TRBD1 might be the D (6 bases). The CDR3 is 15 amino acids. Trimming shortened V by 2 bases and J by 5 bases, and 13 bases separated the two germline ends. Germline V lookup: CDR1 MNHEY, CDR2 SVGAGI. This chain's CDR3 is CASSYTGQADNEQFF. The CDR3 DNA reads TGTGCCAGCAGTTACACGGGACAAGCTGACAATGAGCAGTTCTTC.

A few counts support this clonotype. The chain joins TRBV7-6 to TRBJ2-1; D remains unclear. Germline CDR1 reads SGHVS; CDR2 reads FNYEAQ. The CDR3 spans 15 residues. The V gene lost 7 bases and the J gene lost 5 bases, with 18 bases spanning the gap. The CDR3 sequence: CASKFIESKNNEQFF. The CDR3 DNA follows: TGTGCCAGCAAATTTATAGAGTCAAAGAACAATGAGCAGTTCTTC.

In this sample, this clonotype turned up many times. V gene TRBV12-5 combines with J gene TRBJ1-1; D perhaps matches TRBD1 (6 bases). Germline CDR1 LGHNT, CDR2 FRNRAP. Trimming removed 3 bases at V and 5 bases at J, with 19 bases between. This CDR3 spans 16 amino acids. The CDR3 spells CASGFASVLRGTEAFF. DNA for the CDR3: TGTGCTAGTGGTTTTGCCTCGGTCCTTAGGGGGACTGAAGCTTTCTTT.